This T cell receptor beta chain was captured in a study of radiotherapy plus CTLA-4 blockade in lung cancer. Method: immunoSEQ multiplex PCR; TCRdb's copy keeps in-frame clones and lacks some. The data contain roughly 50,000 clones, around nine tenths of them singletons. The CDR3 spans 15 residues. Losses at the gene ends were 5 bases for V and 8 bases for J; bases not matched to a gene: 7. Germline CDR1 LNHDA, CDR2 SQIVND (reference sequence). Those with chemo-refractory metastatic non-small-cell lung cancer were treated with focal radiation combined with CTLA-4 blockade using ipilimumab. The sample in question was peripheral blood, obtained from a patient treated with radiotherapy plus ipilimumab. V usage is TRBV19 and J usage is TRBJ1-4; 11 nucleotides match TRBD1. The TCR was taken from a human donor with non-small cell lung cancer whose response to radiotherapy plus ipilimumab could not be evaluated. CDR3 DNA sequence: TGTGCCAGTAGTGGCTGGGACAGGGGGAACGAAAAACTGTTTTTT. This gives the protein CASSGWDRGNEKLFF.